Sequencing of this T cell receptor beta chain was carried out in a study of graft-versus-host responses after intestinal transplantation. The wider study: All recipients got anti-thymocyte globulin induction, then tacrolimus and steroids for three to four years.

Generated by immunoSEQ multiplex PCR, the TCRdb table keeps only in-frame clones and is missing some. This table has 30,000 to 40,000 clones, about 94% appearing once. Trimming left V 5 bases short and J 2 bases short, with 16 bases between. The length of the CDR3 is 16 residues. The germline CDR1 and CDR2 sequences are SGHTA and FQGNSA. The TCR comes from a human patient who received an intestinal transplant, so some T cells may come from the graft donor. Sequenced material: PBMCs, taken 16 days after intestinal transplant. J is TRBJ2-1 and V is TRBV7-2; D is uncertain. The CDR3: CASSPWVSAAYNEQFF. CDR3 in DNA: TGTGCCAGCAGCCCCTGGGTGAGCGCGGCCTACAATGAGCAGTTCTTC.